These 25 T cell receptor beta chains were sequenced from one sample in a study of vaccination effects on CD4 cells after COVID-19. Sequencing was performed with immunoSEQ multiplex PCR; in TCRdb, only in-frame clones are kept and a portion is missing. The data show around 45,000 clones, with 76% seen just once and approximately 12% held by the top ten. Their target antigens are unknown. CD4+ T cells were isolated after around ten days of culture. This specimen was CD4+ T cells from PBMCs cultured without peptide, taken before COVID-19 vaccination. Receptors were obtained from a human donor who had a prior SARS-CoV-2 infection.

V gene TRBV7-9 combines with J gene TRBJ2-2; 7 nucleotides align to TRBD2. The germline CDR1 and CDR2 sequences are SEHNR and FQNEAQ (reference sequence). V was clipped by 5 bases and J by 3 bases; unmatched bases: 6. The CDR3 runs to 15 residues. In nucleotides, the CDR3 is TGTGCCAGCAGCCCTCGCGCGGGAGACACCGGGGAGCTGTTTTTT. Amino acids: CASSPRAGDTGELFF.

The CDR3 protein is CAISDAAGPESYTF. The CDR3 DNA follows: TGTGCCATCAGTGATGCCGCAGGCCCGGAGAGCTACACCTTC. This chain joins TRBV10-3 and TRBJ1-2; D gene ambiguous. The germline CDR1 and CDR2 sequences are ENHRY and SYGVKD. This CDR3 is built from 14 residues. With 3 bases removed from V and 9 bases from J, the gap between germline ends came to 17 bases.

The J gene is TRBJ2-1, the V gene TRBV5-4, with 10 bases matching TRBD2. With V trimmed by 1 base and J by 4 bases, 5 bases remained unmatched. This CDR3 has 16 residues. The V gene's germline CDR1 is SGHNT and CDR2 YYREEE (reference sequence). The CDR3 nucleotides are TGTGCCAGCAGCTTGCCCCAAGCGGGAGGGTACAATGAGCAGTTCTTC. It yields the protein CASSLPQAGGYNEQFF.

J is TRBJ1-1 and V is TRBV9, with D tentatively TRBD1 (6 bases). V shed 4 bases and J shed 0 bases, with 16 bases lying between them. Looked up from germline, CDR1 is SGDLS and CDR2 is YYNGEE. The CDR3 runs to 16 residues. The CDR3 loop is CASSPRGGTMNTEAFF. In nucleotides, the CDR3 is TGTGCCAGCAGCCCGCGAGGGGGAACCATGAACACTGAAGCTTTCTTT.

The chain combines TRBV7-9 with TRBJ1-1; D is uncertain. The CDR3 runs to 13 residues. From germline, CDR1 is SEHNR and CDR2 FQNEAQ (reference sequence). The V gene lost 2 bases and the J gene lost 5 bases, with 9 bases spanning the gap. The CDR3 DNA sequence: TGTGCCAGCAGCTTACTGTTGGGGACTGAAGCTTTCTTT. Translating gives CASSLLLGTEAFF. The entire variable domain, with the rest obtained from reference TRBV7-9 and TRBJ1-1, is as follows: DTGVSQNPRHKITKRGQNVTFRCDPISEHNRLYWYRQTLGQGPEFLTYFQNEAQLEKSRLLSDRFSAERPKGSFSTLEIQRTEQGDSAMYLCASSLLLGTEAFFGQGTRLTVV.

This clone was seen a handful of times. The chain links TRBV7-2 to TRBJ2-7, with D possibly being TRBD1 (7 bases). V lost 1 base, J lost 6 bases, and 10 bases lay in between. Germline V lookup: CDR1 SGHTA, CDR2 FQGNSA. The CDR3 consists of 13 residues. CDR3 sequence (DNA): TGTGCCAGCAGCTTAGGACAGGGAGGCGAGCAGTACTTC. Residues: CASSLGQGGEQYF.

This sequence joins TRBV7-3 and TRBJ2-1; 16 positions match TRBD2. The germline gives CDR1 SGHTA, CDR2 FQGTGA. J lost 7 bases, V lost 4 bases, and 13 bases had no gene match. The length of the CDR3 is 19 residues. CDR3 loop: CASSSTVPGLAGGSNEQFF. The CDR3 DNA sequence: TGTGCCAGCAGCTCGACCGTCCCGGGACTAGCGGGGGGGTCGAATGAGCAGTTCTTC.

V and J are TRBV27 and TRBJ2-2, with D unresolved. CDR1 MNHEY and CDR2 SMNVEV come from the germline V gene (reference sequence). The CDR3 has 13 residues. Trimming cost V 5 bases and J 6 bases, with 10 bases left between them. CDR3 in amino acids: CASSPWTAGELFF. The CDR3 DNA reads TGTGCCAGCAGTCCTTGGACCGCCGGGGAGCTGTTTTTT.

This clone was detected a few times. This rearrangement joins TRBV7-3 to TRBJ2-2; 8 bases match TRBD2. CDR1 SGHTA and CDR2 FQGTGA come from the germline V gene. The CDR3 has 15 amino acids. J gave up 4 bases and V 2 bases, and 3 bases lay outside the gene matches. The CDR3 DNA follows: TGTGCCAGCAGCTTACGGGAGGGCTCCACCGGGGAGCTGTTTTTT. Translated, it gives CASSLREGSTGELFF.

This clone appeared a few times. V and J are TRBV5-5 and TRBJ1-5, with D tentatively TRBD1 (5 bases). The V and J ends lost 0 bases and 2 bases respectively, with 15 bases between them. The germline CDR1 and CDR2 sequences are SGHKS and YYEKEE (reference sequence). The CDR3 contains 17 residues. The CDR3 reads CASSLVLTAPGNQPQHF. Here the CDR3 DNA reads TGTGCCAGCAGCTTGGTCCTGACAGCCCCTGGCAATCAGCCCCAGCATTTT. Using reference TRBV5-5 and TRBJ1-5 for the parts outside the CDR3, the full variable domain is DAGVTQSPTHLIKTRGQQVTLRCSPISGHKSVSWYQQVLGQGPQFIFQYYEKEERGRGNFPDRFSARQFPNYSSELNVNALLLGDSALYLCASSLVLTAPGNQPQHFGDGTRLSIL.

The chain combines TRBV11-1 with TRBJ2-5; D call uncertain. The ends were cut back, 2 bases at V and 2 bases at J, with 9 bases in the middle. Germline CDR1 is SGHAT and CDR2 is FQDESV (reference sequence). This CDR3 has 14 residues. CDR3 sequence: CASSLSRTQETQYF. The DNA for the CDR3 is TGTGCCAGCAGCTTAAGCCGAACACAAGAGACCCAGTACTTC.

This clone has only one observation. The gene calls are TRBV2 and TRBJ2-4; D remains unclear. Germline V gene sequence: CDR1 SNHLY, CDR2 FYNNEI. This CDR3 has 14 amino acids. Between the trimmed V and J ends, which lost 3 bases and 3 bases, there was a span of 9 bases. This CDR3 reads CASSDGGNKNIQYF. In nucleotides, the CDR3 is TGTGCCAGCAGTGACGGCGGAAACAAAAACATTCAGTACTTC.

This clone was recorded a few times. The chain uses TRBV7-3 and TRBJ2-1, with D perhaps matching TRBD1 (6 bases). The CDR3 totals 12 residues. CDR1 and CDR2 from the germline V gene are SGHTA and FQGTGA. V gave up 5 bases and J gave up 8 bases, with 10 bases separating them. Here the CDR3 DNA reads TGTGCCAGCAGCCTTACAGGGTATGAGCAGTTCTTC. It yields the protein CASSLTGYEQFF.

This clone occurred a few times. The V and J genes are TRBV27 and TRBJ1-2; no definite D call. Germline V gene sequence: CDR1 MNHEY, CDR2 SMNVEV (reference sequence). Trimming shortened V by 2 bases and J by 5 bases, and 18 bases separated the two germline ends. The CDR3 covers 16 residues. As DNA, the CDR3 is TGTGCCAGCAGTTTAAGCGGGAGGGCGATCGGATATGGCTACACCTTC. This sequence encodes CASSLSGRAIGYGYTF.

This clone was detected only a few times. The chain links TRBV5-1 to TRBJ1-2, with 10 bases aligning to TRBD1. The CDR3 length is 15 residues. The V gene's germline CDR1 is SGHRS and CDR2 YFSETQ. V trimming: 3 bases; J trimming: 8 bases; junction bases outside the gene matches: 10. CDR3 bases: TGCGCCAGCAGCTGGGGACAGGGGATGGGAGTGGGCTACACCTTC. Amino acid sequence: CASSWGQGMGVGYTF.

The DNA of the CDR3 is TGTGCCAGCAGCGTACTCAAGACCGGGGGGGCGGCAGATACGCAGTATTTT. Its translation is CASSVLKTGGAADTQYF. The V call is TRBV9, the J call TRBJ2-3, with TRBD2 matching 8 bases. This CDR3 has 17 residues. V lost 1 base, J lost 4 bases, and 11 bases stayed unmatched. Germline V gene sequence: CDR1 SGDLS, CDR2 YYNGEE.

CDR3 bases: TGTGCCAGCAGTCCCCGACCGGGACTAGCGGGAACCTACGAGCAGTACTTC. Translated, it gives CASSPRPGLAGTYEQYF. This rearrangement joins TRBV6-2 or TRBV6-3 to TRBJ2-7; TRBD2 matches at 13 bases. The germline CDR1 and CDR2 sequences are MNHEY and SVGEGT. Trimming removed 5 bases from V and 2 bases from J; junction bases left unmatched: 9. The CDR3 consists of 17 residues.

The chain links TRBV27 to TRBJ1-4; D possibly corresponds to TRBD1 (6 bases). The CDR3 extends over 14 amino acids. V shed 5 bases and J shed 4 bases, with 11 bases lying between them. Germline values: CDR1 MNHEY, CDR2 SMNVEV (reference sequence). CDR3 in DNA: TGTGCCAGCAGTGCACAGGGAAATAATGAAAAACTGTTTTTT. Its translation: CASSAQGNNEKLFF.

This clone was found a few times. The V gene is TRBV7-8, the J gene TRBJ2-1; D tentatively reads TRBD1 or TRBD2 (6 bases each). Germline lookup yields CDR1 SGHVS and CDR2 FQNEAQ. V gave up 7 bases and J gave up 1 base, with 17 bases separating them. The length of the CDR3 is 16 residues. In DNA, the CDR3 is TGTGCCAGCACCATCAGAGGGGGGCGGTCCTACAATGAGCAGTTCTTC. This sequence encodes CASTIRGGRSYNEQFF. Drawing the rest from reference TRBV7-8 and TRBJ2-1, the complete variable domain is GAGVSQSPRYKVAKRGQDVALRCDPISGHVSLFWYQQALGQGPEFLTYFQNEAQLDKSGLPSDRFFAERPEGSVSTLKIQRTQQEDSAVYLCASTIRGGRSYNEQFFGPGTRLTVL.

This chain connects TRBV19 to TRBJ2-1; TRBD2 matches 13 bases. J was trimmed by 1 base and V by 5 bases; bases with no gene match: 5. The V gene's germline CDR1 is LNHDA and CDR2 SQIVND (reference sequence). The CDR3 consists of 17 residues. The CDR3 nucleotides read TGTGCCAGTAGTCTTCGGACTAGCGGGAGTTCCTACAATGAGCAGTTCTTC. Protein sequence: CASSLRTSGSSYNEQFF.

The V call is TRBV11-3, the J call TRBJ2-2, with D perhaps TRBD2 (6 bases). V lost 8 bases to trimming and J lost 0 bases, with 16 bases between them. CDR3 length: 16 amino acids. Per germline, CDR1 SGHNT and CDR2 YENEEA. Written as DNA, the CDR3 is TGTGCCAGCTCGCCTACGCGGGGCTCGAACACCGGGGAGCTGTTTTTT. Amino acids: CASSPTRGSNTGELFF. Full variable domain (outside the CDR3, taken from reference TRBV11-3 and TRBJ2-2): EAGVVQSPRYKIIEKKQPVAFWCNPISGHNTLYWYLQNLGQGPELLIRYENEEAVDDSQLPKDRFSAERLKGVDSTLKIQPAELGDSAVYLCASSPTRGSNTGELFFGEGSRLTVL.

The table lists this clone with a count of one. This sequence joins TRBV18 and TRBJ2-1; TRBD1 aligns across 7 bases. V shed 3 bases, J shed 2 bases, and the junction held 16 bases outside the gene matches. The CDR3 sequence is 19 residues long. Germline V lookup: CDR1 KGHSH, CDR2 LQKENI. The CDR3 DNA is TGTGCCAGCTCACCGCCCCAGTCTGGACAGGCCCTGCCCTACAATGAGCAGTTCTTC. This gives the protein CASSPPQSGQALPYNEQFF.

The rearrangement links TRBV5-4 to TRBJ1-6; 7 nucleotides line up with TRBD1. The CDR3 is 13 residues long. In germline, CDR1 is SGHNT, CDR2 YYREEE (reference sequence). The ends lost 9 bases at V and 10 bases at J; junction bases unmatched: 10. The CDR3 nucleotides are TGTGCCACCACGACAGGGATCTCCTCACCCCTCCACTTT. As protein: CATTTGISSPLHF.

This clone was counted between two and nine times. The chain couples TRBV5-1 to TRBJ2-2; 14 bases are a match to TRBD2. Germline trimming cut 4 bases from V and 4 bases from J; bases unmatched to any gene: 9. CDR3 length: 18 residues. The germline V gene has CDR1 SGHRS and CDR2 YFSETQ. In DNA, the CDR3 is TGCGCCAGCAGCCGGGGACTAGCGGGAGTCCCGAGCACCGGGGAGCTGTTTTTT. Amino acid sequence: CASSRGLAGVPSTGELFF.

This sequence joins TRBV10-2 and TRBJ2-7; no clear D gene. Germline V gene data show CDR1 as WSHSY and CDR2 as SAAADI. With 6 bases removed from V and 4 bases from J, the gap between germline ends came to 13 bases. This CDR3 has 13 amino acids. CDR3 in DNA: TGCGCCAGCAGCCCACCACTCGGGTACGAGCAGTACTTC. This gives the protein CASSPPLGYEQYF.